This T cell receptor beta chain is from a study of blood T cell repertoires in COVID-19 (dated by TCRdb to the early 2020s). Regarding the complete study: Samples from collaborators originated in the United States, Italy and Spain and spanned both the acute and convalescent phases of COVID-19. The material from the prospective study consisted of cDNA or gDNA derived from T cells, B-cell-depleted T cells, or PBMCs. Deeply sampled blood TCRbeta repertoires from subjects exposed to, actively infected with, or recovered from COVID-19 were included in the dataset. The repertoires were made available in a free public database intended to serve as a resource for research on the immune response to SARS-CoV-2. Samples were obtained from the ongoing ImmuneRACE study (first 160 participants) and from over 1,000 subjects provided by 6 global collaborators. The sample metadata nearly always contained a de-identified subject ID, COVID-19 status, age in years and sex. HLA class I and class II types, where available, came from metadata supplied by the sample provider rather than from assay-based typing. Beyond this particular receptor, the publication reports: The amount of clinical and demographic metadata varied by source and participant and was provided uncurated.

A note on this clone: The specificity of this receptor is unknown. No base qualities exist here, and no much larger clone lies one base off it.

TCRbeta CDR3 regions were amplified from genomic DNA by means of the immunoSEQ Assay, a bias-controlled multiplex PCR. The paper's data handling went like this. Nucleated cell counts per sample were estimated from amplification of reference gene primers within the assay. To quantify the absolute abundance of each unique TCRbeta CDR3 rearrangement, sequence reads were collapsed and filtered. Productive Simpson clonality was computed per sample as the square root of Simpson's diversity index over productive rearrangements. TCRdb retrieved this table from immuneACCESS and kept in-frame rearrangements only. Not all clones are present; in checked studies, unresolved V genes account for under half, and no reason is known for the remainder. V and J calls plus clone size are reproduced from that table; the DNA served to infer D and trimming. This sample lists a few hundred thousand clones; about 88% were detected once. The top ten constitute roughly 4% of the sample.

Collaborating institutions collected whole blood in K2EDTA tubes following their own protocols. For TCRbeta analysis, collaborators shipped samples as frozen whole blood, isolated PBMCs, or DNA extracted from either of those sample types. CDR1 SGDLS and CDR2 YYNGEE are derived from the germline V gene. Counted from cysteine to phenylalanine, this CDR3 has 15 amino acids. Only the CDR3 DNA is retained, 45 bases long and in frame from the first base. V drops 0 bases and J drops 4 bases, leaving 11 bases in between. Sequenced sample: peripheral blood. The V gene is TRBV9 and the J gene is TRBJ1-5; no D gene call is confident. This clonotype originated in a man aged 18 to 30 with active or convalescent COVID-19. The nucleotide sequence is TGTGCCAGCAGCGTAGGCCCTGGGGAGAATCAGCCCCAGCATTTT. Its product reads: CASSVGPGENQPQHF. With all but the CDR3 taken from the reference TRBV9 and TRBJ1-5 genes, the full variable domain is: DSGVTQTPKHLITATGQRVTLRCSPRSGDLSVYWYQQSLDQGLQFLIQYYNGEERAKGNILERFSAQQFPDLHSELNLSSLELGDSALYFCASSVGPGENQPQHFGDGTRLSIL.